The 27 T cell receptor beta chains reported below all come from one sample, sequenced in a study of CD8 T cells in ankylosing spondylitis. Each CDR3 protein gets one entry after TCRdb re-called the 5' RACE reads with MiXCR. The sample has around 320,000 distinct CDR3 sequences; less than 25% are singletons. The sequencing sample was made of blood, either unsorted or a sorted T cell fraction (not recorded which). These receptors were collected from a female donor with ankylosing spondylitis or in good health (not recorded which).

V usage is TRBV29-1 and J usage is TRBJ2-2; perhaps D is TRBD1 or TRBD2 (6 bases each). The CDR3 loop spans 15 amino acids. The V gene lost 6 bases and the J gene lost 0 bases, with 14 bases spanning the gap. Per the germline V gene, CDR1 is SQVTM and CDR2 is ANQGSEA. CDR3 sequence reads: CSVPRGAPNTGELFF. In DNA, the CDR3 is TGCAGCGTCCCAAGGGGGGCCCCGAACACCGGGGAGCTGTTTTTT.

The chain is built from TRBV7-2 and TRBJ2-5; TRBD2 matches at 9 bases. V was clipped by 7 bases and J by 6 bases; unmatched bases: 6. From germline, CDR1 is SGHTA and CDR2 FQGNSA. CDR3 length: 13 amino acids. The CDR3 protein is CASTPGTSKTQYF. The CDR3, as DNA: TGTGCCAGCACCCCCGGGACTAGCAAGACCCAGTACTTC.

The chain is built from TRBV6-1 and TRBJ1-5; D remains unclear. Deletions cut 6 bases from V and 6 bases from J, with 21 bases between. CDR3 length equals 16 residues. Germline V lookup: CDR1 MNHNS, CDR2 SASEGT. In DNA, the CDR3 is TGTGCCAGCAGCAATGGGCACTACACAGCGGGTCAGCCCCAGCATTTT. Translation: CASSNGHYTAGQPQHF.

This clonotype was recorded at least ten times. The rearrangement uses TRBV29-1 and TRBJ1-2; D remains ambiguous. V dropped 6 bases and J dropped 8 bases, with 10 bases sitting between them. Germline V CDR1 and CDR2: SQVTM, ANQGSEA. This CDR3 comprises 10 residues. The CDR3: CSVGEGGYTF. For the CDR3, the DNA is TGCAGCGTCGGGGAAGGCGGCTACACCTTC. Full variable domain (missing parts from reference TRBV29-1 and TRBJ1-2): SAVISQKPSRDICQRGTSLTIQCQVDSQVTMMFWYRQQPGQSLTLIATANQGSEATYESGFVIDKFPISRPNLTFSTLTVSNMSPEDSSIYLCSVGEGGYTFGSGTRLTVV.

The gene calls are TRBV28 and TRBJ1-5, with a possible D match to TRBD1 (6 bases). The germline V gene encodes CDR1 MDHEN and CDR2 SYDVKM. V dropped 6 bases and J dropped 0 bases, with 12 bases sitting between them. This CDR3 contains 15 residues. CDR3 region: CASRIQGFSNQPQHF. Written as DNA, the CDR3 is TGTGCCAGCAGAATCCAGGGGTTTAGCAATCAGCCCCAGCATTTT. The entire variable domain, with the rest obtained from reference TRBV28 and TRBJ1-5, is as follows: DVKVTQSSRYLVKRTGEKVFLECVQDMDHENMFWYRQDPGLGLRLIYFSYDVKMKEKGDIPEGYSVSREKKERFSLILESASTNQTSMYLCASRIQGFSNQPQHFGDGTRLSIL.

CDR3 bases: TGTGCCAGCATGGACAGGCCGTACGAGCAGTACTTC. Translating it yields CASMDRPYEQYF. The chain has TRBV2 and TRBJ2-7; 7 nucleotides line up with TRBD1. Germline assignment: CDR1 SNHLY and CDR2 FYNNEI. The length of the CDR3 is 12 residues. Germline trimming cut 7 bases from V and 4 bases from J; bases unmatched to any gene: 4. Variable domain in full (rest from reference TRBV2 and TRBJ2-7): EPEVTQTPSHQVTQMGQEVILRCVPISNHLYFYWYRQILGQKVEFLVSFYNNEISEKSEIFDDQFSVERPDGSNFTLKIRSTKLEDSAMYFCASMDRPYEQYFGPGTRLTVT.

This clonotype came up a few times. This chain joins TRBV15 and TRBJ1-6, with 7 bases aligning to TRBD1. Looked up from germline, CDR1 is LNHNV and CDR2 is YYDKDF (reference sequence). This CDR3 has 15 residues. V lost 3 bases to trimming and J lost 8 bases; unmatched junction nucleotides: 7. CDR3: CATSSIAQGDSPLHF. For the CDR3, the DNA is TGTGCCACCAGCAGCATCGCCCAGGGGGATTCACCCCTCCACTTT.

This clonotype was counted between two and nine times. This CDR3 is CSARSGTSVNNEQFF. The CDR3 DNA is TGCAGTGCTAGATCCGGGACTAGCGTCAACAATGAGCAGTTCTTC. This chain uses TRBV20-1 with TRBJ2-1; TRBD2 aligns across 10 bases. This CDR3 contains 15 residues. The V gene end was trimmed by 2 bases and the J gene end by 5 bases; junction bases not matched to a gene: 6. Germline CDR1 is DFQATT and CDR2 is SNEGSKA (reference sequence).

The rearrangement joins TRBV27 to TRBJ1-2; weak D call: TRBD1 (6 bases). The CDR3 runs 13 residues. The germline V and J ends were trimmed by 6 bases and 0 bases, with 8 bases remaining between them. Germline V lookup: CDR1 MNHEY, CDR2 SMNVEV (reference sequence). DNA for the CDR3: TGTGCCAGCAGCCCAGGGGCTAACTATGGCTACACCTTC. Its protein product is CASSPGANYGYTF.

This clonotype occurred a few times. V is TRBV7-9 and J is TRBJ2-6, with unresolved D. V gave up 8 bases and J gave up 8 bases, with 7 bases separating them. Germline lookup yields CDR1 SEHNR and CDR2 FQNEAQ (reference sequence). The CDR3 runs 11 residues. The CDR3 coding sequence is TGTGCCAGCGGTACGACCAACGTCCTGACTTTC. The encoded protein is CASGTTNVLTF.

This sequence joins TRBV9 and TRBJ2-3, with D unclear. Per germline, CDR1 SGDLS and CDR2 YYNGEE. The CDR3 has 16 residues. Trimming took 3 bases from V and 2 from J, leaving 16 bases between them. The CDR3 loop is CASSAQPRPPTDTQYF. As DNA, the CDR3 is TGTGCCAGCAGCGCCCAGCCAAGGCCTCCCACAGATACGCAGTATTTT.

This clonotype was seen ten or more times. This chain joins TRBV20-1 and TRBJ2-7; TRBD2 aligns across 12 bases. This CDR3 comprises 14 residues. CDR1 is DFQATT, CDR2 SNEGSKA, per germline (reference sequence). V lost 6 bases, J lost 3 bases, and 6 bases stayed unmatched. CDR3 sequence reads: CSARLAGAVYEQYF. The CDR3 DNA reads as TGCAGTGCGCGACTAGCGGGAGCGGTCTACGAGCAGTACTTC.

CDR3: CSVQGFYGYTF. CDR3 DNA: TGCAGCGTACAGGGATTCTATGGCTACACCTTC. The chain joins TRBV29-1 to TRBJ1-2; D is perhaps TRBD1 (6 bases). CDR1 and CDR2 from the germline V gene are SQVTM and ANQGSEA. Trimming shortened V by 6 bases and J by 4 bases, and 9 bases separated the two germline ends. This CDR3 has 11 amino acids.

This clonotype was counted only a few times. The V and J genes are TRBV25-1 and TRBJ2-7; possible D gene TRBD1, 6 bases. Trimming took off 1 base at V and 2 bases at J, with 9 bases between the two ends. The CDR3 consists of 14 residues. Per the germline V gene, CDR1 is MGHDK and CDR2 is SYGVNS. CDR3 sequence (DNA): TGTGCCAGCAGTGAATCGGGACAAACCTACGAGCAGTACTTC. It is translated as CASSESGQTYEQYF.

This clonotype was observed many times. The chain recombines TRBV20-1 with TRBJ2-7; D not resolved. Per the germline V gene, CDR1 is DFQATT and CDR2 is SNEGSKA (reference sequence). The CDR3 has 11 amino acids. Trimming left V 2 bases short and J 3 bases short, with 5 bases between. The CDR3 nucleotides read TGCAGTGCTAGAAACAGCTACGAGCAGTACTTC. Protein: CSARNSYEQYF.

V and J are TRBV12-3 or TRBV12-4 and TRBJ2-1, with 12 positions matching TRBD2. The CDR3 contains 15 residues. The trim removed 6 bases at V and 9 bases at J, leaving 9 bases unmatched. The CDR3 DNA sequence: TGTGCCAGCAGCTATCTAGCGGGAGGGCCAGGTGAGCAGTTCTTC. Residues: CASSYLAGGPGEQFF.

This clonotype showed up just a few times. CDR3 sequence (DNA): TGTGCCAGCAGCTTAGGCGGGAGTGGGTCAGGCAAAGAGACCCAGTACTTC. Translating gives CASSLGGSGSGKETQYF. This chain uses TRBV7-8 with TRBJ2-5; TRBD2 agrees at 7 bases. CDR3 length equals 17 residues. V lost 1 base and J lost 3; bases outside the gene matches: 11. Per germline, CDR1 SGHVS and CDR2 FQNEAQ.

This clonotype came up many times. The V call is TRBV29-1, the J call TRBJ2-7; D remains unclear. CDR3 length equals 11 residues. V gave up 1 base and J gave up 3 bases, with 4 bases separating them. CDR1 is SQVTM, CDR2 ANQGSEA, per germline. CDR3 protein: CSVEGDYEQYF. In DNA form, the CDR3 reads TGCAGCGTTGAAGGCGACTACGAGCAGTACTTC.

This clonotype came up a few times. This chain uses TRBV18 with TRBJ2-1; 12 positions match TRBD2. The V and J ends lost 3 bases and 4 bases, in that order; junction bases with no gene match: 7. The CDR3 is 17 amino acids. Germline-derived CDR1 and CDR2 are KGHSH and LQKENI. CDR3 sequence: CASSPRLAGDFYNEQFF. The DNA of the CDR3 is TGTGCCAGCTCACCGCGACTAGCGGGAGATTTTTACAATGAGCAGTTCTTC.

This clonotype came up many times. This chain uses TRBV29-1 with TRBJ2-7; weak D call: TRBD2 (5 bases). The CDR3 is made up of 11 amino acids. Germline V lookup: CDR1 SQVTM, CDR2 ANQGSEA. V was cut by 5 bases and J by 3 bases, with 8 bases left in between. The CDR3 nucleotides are TGCAGCGTTCTGGCGGGCTACGAGCAGTACTTC. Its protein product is CSVLAGYEQYF.

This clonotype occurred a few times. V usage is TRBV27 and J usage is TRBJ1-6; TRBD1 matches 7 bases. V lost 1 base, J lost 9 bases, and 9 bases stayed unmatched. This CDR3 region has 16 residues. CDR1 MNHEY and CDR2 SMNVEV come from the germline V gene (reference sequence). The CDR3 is CASSLWAGGRGSPLHF. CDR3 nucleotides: TGTGCCAGCAGTTTATGGGCAGGGGGTAGAGGTTCACCCCTCCACTTT.

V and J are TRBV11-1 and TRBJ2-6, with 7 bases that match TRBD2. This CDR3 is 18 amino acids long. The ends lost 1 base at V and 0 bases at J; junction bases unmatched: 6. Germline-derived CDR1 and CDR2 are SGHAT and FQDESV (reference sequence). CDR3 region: CASSLGDGGYSGANVLTF. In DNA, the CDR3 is TGTGCCAGCAGCTTAGGCGACGGGGGGTACTCTGGGGCCAACGTCCTGACTTTC. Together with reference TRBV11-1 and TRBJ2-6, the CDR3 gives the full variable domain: EAEVAQSPRYKITEKSQAVAFWCDPISGHATLYWYRQILGQGPELLVQFQDESVVDDSQLPKDRFSAERLKGVDSTLKIQPAELGDSAMYLCASSLGDGGYSGANVLTFGAGSRLTVL.

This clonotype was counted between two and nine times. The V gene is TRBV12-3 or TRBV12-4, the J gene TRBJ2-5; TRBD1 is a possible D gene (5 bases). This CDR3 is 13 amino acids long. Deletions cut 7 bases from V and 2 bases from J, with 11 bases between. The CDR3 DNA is TGTGCCAGCAAAGCAGGGTGGCAAGAGACCCAGTACTTC. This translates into CASKAGWQETQYF.

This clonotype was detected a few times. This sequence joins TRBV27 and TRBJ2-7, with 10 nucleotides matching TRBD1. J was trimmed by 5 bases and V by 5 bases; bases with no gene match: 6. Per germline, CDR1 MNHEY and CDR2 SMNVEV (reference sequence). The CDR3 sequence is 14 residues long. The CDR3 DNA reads TGTGCCAGCAGTGTGACAGGGGGCAGACACGAGCAGTACTTC. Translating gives CASSVTGGRHEQYF.

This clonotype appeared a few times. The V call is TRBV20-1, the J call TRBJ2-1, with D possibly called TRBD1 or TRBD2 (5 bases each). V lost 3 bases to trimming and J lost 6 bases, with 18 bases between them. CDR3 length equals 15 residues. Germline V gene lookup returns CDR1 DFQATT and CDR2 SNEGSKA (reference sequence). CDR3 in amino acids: CSASISGREFNEQFF. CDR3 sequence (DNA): TGCAGTGCTAGTATTTCGGGACGGGAATTCAATGAGCAGTTCTTC.

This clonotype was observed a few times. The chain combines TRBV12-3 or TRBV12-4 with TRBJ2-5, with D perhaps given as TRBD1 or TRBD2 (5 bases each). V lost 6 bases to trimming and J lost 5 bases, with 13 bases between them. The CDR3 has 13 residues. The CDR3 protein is CASRGVRGETQYF. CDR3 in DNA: TGTGCCAGCAGAGGGGTCCGGGGTGAGACCCAGTACTTC.

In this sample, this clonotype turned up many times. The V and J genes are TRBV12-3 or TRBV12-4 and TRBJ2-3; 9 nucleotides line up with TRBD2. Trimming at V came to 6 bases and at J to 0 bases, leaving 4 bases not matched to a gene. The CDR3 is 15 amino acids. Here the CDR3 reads CASSPSGVSTDTQYF. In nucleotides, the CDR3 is TGTGCCAGCAGCCCTAGCGGGGTTAGCACAGATACGCAGTATTTT.